This entry is about one T cell receptor beta chain. Its target is not known. The assay was immunoSEQ multiplex PCR, and TCRdb's table has in-frame clones only and misses some. The data show about 21,000 clones, about 80% seen once. This record comes from a study of somatic mutations in cytotoxic T cells in rheumatoid arthritis. Study-wide points: Multiple comparisons were not accounted for in the slight TRBV07 underrepresentation seen in rheumatoid arthritis patients. With advancing age, CD8+ clonality climbed in rheumatoid arthritis patients but did not rise in healthy controls.

V lost 2 bases and J 0 bases, leaving 11 bases between the germline ends. CDR1 and CDR2 (germline): MNHNS, SASEGT. This CDR3 region has 16 residues. This receptor was identified in a man between 18 and 29 years old with rheumatoid arthritis. The sequencing sample was made of CD8+ T cells sorted from blood. The chain links TRBV6-1 to TRBJ2-4, with D unclear. CDR3 sequence: CASSEPTALAKNIQYF. The DNA for the CDR3 is TGTGCCAGCAGTGAACCTACAGCCCTAGCCAAAAACATTCAGTACTTC.